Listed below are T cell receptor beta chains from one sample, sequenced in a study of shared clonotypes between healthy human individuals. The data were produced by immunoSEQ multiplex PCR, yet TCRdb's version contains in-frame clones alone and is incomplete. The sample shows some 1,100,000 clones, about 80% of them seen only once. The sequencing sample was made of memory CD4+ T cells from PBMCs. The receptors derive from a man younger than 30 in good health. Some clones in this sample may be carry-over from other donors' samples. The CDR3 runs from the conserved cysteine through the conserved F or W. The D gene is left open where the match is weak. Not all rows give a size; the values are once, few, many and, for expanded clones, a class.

DNA: TGTGCCAGCAGAGATCACAGGGGTCCGGACGAGCAGTACTTC
CDR3: CASRDHRGPDEQYF
J: TRBJ2-7
D: TRBD1
V: TRBV6-1
size: NA

DNA: TGTGCCAGTACGCCTGGGGGTTGGCGGGAGTACAATGAGCAGTTCTTC
CDR3: CASTPGGWREYNEQFF
J: TRBJ2-1
D: TRBD2
V: TRBV19
size: NA

DNA: TGTGCCAGTAGTAAAACCAGGGGTGAAAAACTGTTTTTT
CDR3: CASSKTRGEKLFF
J: TRBJ1-4
D: NA
V: TRBV19
size: NA

DNA: TGTGCCAGCAGCCGAGGCCCAAGAGAGACCCAGTACTTC
CDR3: CASSRGPRETQYF
J: TRBJ2-5
D: NA
V: TRBV27
size: NA

DNA: TGCGCCAGCAGTCATACAAGACAGGGGGGGACCGGGGAGCTGTTTTTT
CDR3: CASSHTRQGGTGELFF
J: TRBJ2-2
D: TRBD1
V: TRBV23-1
size: NA

DNA: TGTGCCACCAGCCAGGACACGAACTATGGCTACACCTTC
CDR3: CATSQDTNYGYTF
J: TRBJ1-2
D: NA
V: TRBV15
size: NA

DNA: TGTGCCAGCAGTTACTCGAAAAATCAGCCCCAGCATTTT
CDR3: CASSYSKNQPQHF
J: TRBJ1-5
D: NA
V: TRBV6-5
size: few

DNA: TGTGCCAGCAGCTTGGGCGATGCTAGGCAAGAGACCCAGTACTTC
CDR3: CASSLGDARQETQYF
J: TRBJ2-5
D: NA
V: TRBV11-2
size: NA

DNA: TGTGCCAGCTCACCACAGTCAGGGGGCCCCCAAGAGACCCAGTACTTC
CDR3: CASSPQSGGPQETQYF
J: TRBJ2-5
D: TRBD1
V: TRBV18
size: NA

DNA: TGTGCCAGCAGCACCCGGACCGGCTACGAGCAGTACTTC
CDR3: CASSTRTGYEQYF
J: TRBJ2-7
D: NA
V: TRBV11-3
size: NA

DNA: TGTGCCAGCAGCGTAGATGGCGGGGAGCAGTTCTTC
CDR3: CASSVDGGEQFF
J: TRBJ2-1
D: NA
V: TRBV9
size: NA

DNA: TGTGCCAGCAGCAAATCGAAGGGGCCGGCTAACTATGGCTACACCTTC
CDR3: CASSKSKGPANYGYTF
J: TRBJ1-2
D: NA
V: TRBV21-1
size: NA

DNA: TGTGCCATCAGTGACCCGGGACAGGGACGGGAAACGCAGTATTTT
CDR3: CAISDPGQGRETQYF
J: TRBJ2-3
D: TRBD1
V: TRBV10-3
size: NA

DNA: TGCGCCAGCAGCCTCCGTCCGGTGGGGGAGGGAAACACCGGGGAGCTGTTTTTT
CDR3: CASSLRPVGEGNTGELFF
J: TRBJ2-2
D: TRBD2
V: TRBV5-1
size: NA

DNA: TGTGCCAGCAGCTTGGGACTAGCGGGAGTATACGAGCAGTACTTC
CDR3: CASSLGLAGVYEQYF
J: TRBJ2-7
D: TRBD2
V: TRBV7-2
size: NA

DNA: TGTGCCAGCAGTTTAAGCGGCAGAGATCGGGCGAAAGCTTTCTTT
CDR3: CASSLSGRDRAKAFF
J: TRBJ1-1
D: NA
V: TRBV28
size: NA

DNA: TGTGCCAGCAGTCGAGGACAGTACGAGCAGTACTTC
CDR3: CASSRGQYEQYF
J: TRBJ2-7
D: NA
V: TRBV2
size: few

DNA: TGTGCCAGCAGTTCCCCGGGGAGGCCGACTGACTACGAGCAGTACTTC
CDR3: CASSSPGRPTDYEQYF
J: TRBJ2-7
D: NA
V: TRBV28
size: once

DNA: TGCGCCAGCAGCTCTCAGGGCGGGGACACTGAAGCTTTCTTT
CDR3: CASSSQGGDTEAFF
J: TRBJ1-1
D: NA
V: TRBV5-1
size: NA

DNA: TGTGCCAGCAGCTTAGACCGTCAGGGGGGGTTAGGGGAGACCCAGTACTTC
CDR3: CASSLDRQGGLGETQYF
J: TRBJ2-5
D: NA
V: TRBV7-6
size: NA

DNA: TGTGCCAGCAGTTTAGCTACCGGGGAGCTGTTTTTT
CDR3: CASSLATGELFF
J: TRBJ2-2
D: NA
V: TRBV28
size: NA

DNA: TGCGCCAGCAGCTTGGCACATGGGGCGGGAGGGCATGAGCAGTTCTTC
CDR3: CASSLAHGAGGHEQFF
J: TRBJ2-1
D: TRBD2
V: TRBV5-1
size: NA

DNA: TGCGCCAGCAGCTTGGCTCTGGGGGCAGACGAGCAGTACTTC
CDR3: CASSLALGADEQYF
J: TRBJ2-7
D: NA
V: TRBV5-1
size: NA

DNA: TGCGCCAGCAGCTTGGTCGGGGGAAATAGCGGGAGAGATGAGCAGTTCTTC
CDR3: CASSLVGGNSGRDEQFF
J: TRBJ2-1
D: TRBD2
V: TRBV5-1
size: NA

DNA: TGTGCCAGCAGTGAAGCCCTCGATAGCTATGGCTACACCTTC
CDR3: CASSEALDSYGYTF
J: TRBJ1-2
D: NA
V: TRBV6-1
size: few

DNA: TGTGCCAGCAGCTTGGGTCCCGGCCAGCGATACGAGCAGTACTTC
CDR3: CASSLGPGQRYEQYF
J: TRBJ2-7
D: NA
V: TRBV5-8
size: NA

DNA: TGTGCCAGCAGCAGAGTAGGCGGACTAGGAACAGATACGCAGTATTTT
CDR3: CASSRVGGLGTDTQYF
J: TRBJ2-3
D: TRBD2
V: TRBV7-2
size: NA

DNA: TGTGCCAGCAGTTCACAGGGCCGTAGCAATCAGCCCCAGCATTTT
CDR3: CASSSQGRSNQPQHF
J: TRBJ1-5
D: NA
V: TRBV2
size: many

DNA: TGTGCCATCAGTGAGTGGGACAGGAGCTCCTACGAGCAGTACTTC
CDR3: CAISEWDRSSYEQYF
J: TRBJ2-7
D: TRBD1
V: TRBV10-3
size: NA

DNA: TGTGCCAGCAGCTTGGCAACGTGGCAGCAGGGTACGCAGTATTTT
CDR3: CASSLATWQQGTQYF
J: TRBJ2-3
D: NA
V: TRBV7-2
size: NA

DNA: TGTGCCAGCAGTTATCGGGGGATCTCCTACAATGAGCAGTTCTTC
CDR3: CASSYRGISYNEQFF
J: TRBJ2-1
D: NA
V: TRBV6-5
size: NA

DNA: TGTGCCAGCAGCGGACCGGGAGCGAGTAAGCCCCAGCATTTT
CDR3: CASSGPGASKPQHF
J: TRBJ1-5
D: NA
V: TRBV9
size: NA

DNA: TGCAGCCAGAGGACTAGCGGGAGTTCAGATACGCAGTATTTT
CDR3: CSQRTSGSSDTQYF
J: TRBJ2-3
D: TRBD2
V: TRBV29-1
size: NA

DNA: TGTGCCAGCAGCTTAGGGCGGATACAACAAGGGGAAGCTTTCTTT
CDR3: CASSLGRIQQGEAFF
J: TRBJ1-1
D: NA
V: TRBV7-9
size: NA

DNA: TGTGCCAGCTCACCGGGGGCAGGGGGCTCTGGCTACACCTTC
CDR3: CASSPGAGGSGYTF
J: TRBJ1-2
D: TRBD1
V: TRBV18
size: NA

DNA: TGCGCCAGCAACCGCGACGGGACCACAGATACGCAGTATTTT
CDR3: CASNRDGTTDTQYF
J: TRBJ2-3
D: NA
V: TRBV5-1
size: NA

DNA: TGTGCCAGCAGCGTGCGGGGGCAAGAGACCCAGTACTTC
CDR3: CASSVRGQETQYF
J: TRBJ2-5
D: TRBD2
V: TRBV9
size: NA

DNA: TGTGCCAGTAGTATGCACCTTCGCACTAACTATGGCTACACCTTC
CDR3: CASSMHLRTNYGYTF
J: TRBJ1-2
D: NA
V: TRBV19
size: NA

DNA: TGCAGCGTTGGACTCCGGCAGGCGGACACCATATATTTT
CDR3: CSVGLRQADTIYF
J: TRBJ1-3
D: NA
V: TRBV29-1
size: NA

DNA: TGTGCCAGCAGCCCCTCCGGGTCGTCCTACGAGCAGTACTTC
CDR3: CASSPSGSSYEQYF
J: TRBJ2-7
D: NA
V: TRBV5-4
size: few

DNA: TGTGCCAGCAGCAAACGATTCAGGCCCATCCTGGGGACCCAGTACTTC
CDR3: CASSKRFRPILGTQYF
J: TRBJ2-5
D: NA
V: TRBV21-1
size: NA

DNA: TGTGCCAGCAGTGAAAATCTTCAGCGGGCGGATTACTTC
CDR3: CASSENLQRADYF
J: TRBJ2-4
D: NA
V: TRBV2
size: NA

DNA: TGTGCCAGCAGCTTAGGGACTGAAGCTTTCTTT
CDR3: CASSLGTEAFF
J: TRBJ1-1
D: NA
V: TRBV7-9
size: NA

DNA: TGTGCCAGCAGCTTATCCCCTGTTTACGAGCAGTACTTC
CDR3: CASSLSPVYEQYF
J: TRBJ2-7
D: NA
V: TRBV7-2
size: few

DNA: TGTGCCAGCAGCTCAGGACAGACAGATACGCAGTATTTT
CDR3: CASSSGQTDTQYF
J: TRBJ2-3
D: NA
V: TRBV11-2
size: NA